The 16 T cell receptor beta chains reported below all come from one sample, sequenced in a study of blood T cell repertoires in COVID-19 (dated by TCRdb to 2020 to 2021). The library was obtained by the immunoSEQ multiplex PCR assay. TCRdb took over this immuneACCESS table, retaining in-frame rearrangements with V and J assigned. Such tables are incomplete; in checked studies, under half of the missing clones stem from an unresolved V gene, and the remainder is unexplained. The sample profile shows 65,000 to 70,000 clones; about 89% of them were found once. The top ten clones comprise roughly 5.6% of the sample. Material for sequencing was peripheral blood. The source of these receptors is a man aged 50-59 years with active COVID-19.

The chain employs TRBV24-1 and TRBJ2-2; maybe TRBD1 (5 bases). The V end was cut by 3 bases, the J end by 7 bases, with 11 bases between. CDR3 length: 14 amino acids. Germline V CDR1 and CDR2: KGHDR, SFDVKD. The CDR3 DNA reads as TGTGCCACCAGTGATGGCGCAGGGCACGGGGAGCTGTTTTTT. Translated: CATSDGAGHGELFF.

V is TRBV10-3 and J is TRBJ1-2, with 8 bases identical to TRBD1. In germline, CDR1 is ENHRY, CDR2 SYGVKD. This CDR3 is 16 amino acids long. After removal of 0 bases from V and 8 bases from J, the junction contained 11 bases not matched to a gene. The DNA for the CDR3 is TGTGCCATCAGTGAGTCATTAGGGACAGGCCGTAGGGGCTACACCTTC. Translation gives CAISESLGTGRRGYTF.

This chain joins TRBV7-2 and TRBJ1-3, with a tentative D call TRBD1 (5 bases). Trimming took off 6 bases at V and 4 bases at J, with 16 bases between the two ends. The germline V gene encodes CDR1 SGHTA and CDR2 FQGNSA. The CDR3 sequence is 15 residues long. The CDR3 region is CASRGQGSTGNTIYF. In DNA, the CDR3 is TGTGCCAGCAGGGGGCAGGGATCGACAGGAAACACCATATATTTT.

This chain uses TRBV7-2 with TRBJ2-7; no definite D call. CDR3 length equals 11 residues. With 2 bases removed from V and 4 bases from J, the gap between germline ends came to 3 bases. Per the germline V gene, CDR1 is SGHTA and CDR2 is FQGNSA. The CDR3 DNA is TGTGCCAGCAGCTTATATTACGAGCAGTACTTC. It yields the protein CASSLYYEQYF.

CDR3 sequence: CASSLVPGGPETQYF. In DNA form, the CDR3 reads TGTGCCAGCAGCTTAGTTCCCGGAGGCCCGGAGACCCAGTACTTC. This chain connects TRBV11-2 to TRBJ2-5; D is possibly TRBD2 (5 bases). V lost 1 base and J 5 bases, leaving 14 bases between the germline ends. CDR3 length: 15 residues. Germline CDR1 reads SGHAT; CDR2 reads FQNNGV.

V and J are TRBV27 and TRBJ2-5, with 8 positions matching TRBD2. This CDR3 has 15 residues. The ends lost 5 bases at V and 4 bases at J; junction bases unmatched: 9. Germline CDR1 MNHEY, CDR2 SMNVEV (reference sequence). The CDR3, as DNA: TGTGCCAGCAGTCGCTTGAGCGGGAGTGGAGAGACCCAGTACTTC. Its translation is CASSRLSGSGETQYF.

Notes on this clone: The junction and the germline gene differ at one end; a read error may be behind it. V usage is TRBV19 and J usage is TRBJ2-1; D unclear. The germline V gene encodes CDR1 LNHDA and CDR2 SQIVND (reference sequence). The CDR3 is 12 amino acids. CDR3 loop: CASSIAYDEQFF. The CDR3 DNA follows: TGTGCCAGTAGTATAGCCTACGATGAGCAGTTCTTC.

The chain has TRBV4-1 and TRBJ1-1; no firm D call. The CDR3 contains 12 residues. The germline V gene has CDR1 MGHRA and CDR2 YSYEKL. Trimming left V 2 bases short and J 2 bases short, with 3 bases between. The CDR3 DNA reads TGCGCCAGCAGCCAACAAAACACTGAAGCTTTCTTT. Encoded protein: CASSQQNTEAFF.

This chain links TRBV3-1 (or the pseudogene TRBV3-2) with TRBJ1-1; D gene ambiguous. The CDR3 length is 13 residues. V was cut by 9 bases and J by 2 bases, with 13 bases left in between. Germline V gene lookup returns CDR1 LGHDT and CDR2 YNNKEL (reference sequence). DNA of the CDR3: TGTGCCAGTTCAACGGGTCGAAACACTGAAGCTTTCTTT. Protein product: CASSTGRNTEAFF.

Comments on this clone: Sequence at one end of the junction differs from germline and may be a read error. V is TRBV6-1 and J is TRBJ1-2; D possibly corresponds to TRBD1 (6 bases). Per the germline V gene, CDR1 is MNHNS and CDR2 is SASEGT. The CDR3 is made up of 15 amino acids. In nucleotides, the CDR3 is TGTGCCAGCAGTCAAGCCTTTCAGGGGATCAACGGCTACACCTTC. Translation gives CASSQAFQGINGYTF.

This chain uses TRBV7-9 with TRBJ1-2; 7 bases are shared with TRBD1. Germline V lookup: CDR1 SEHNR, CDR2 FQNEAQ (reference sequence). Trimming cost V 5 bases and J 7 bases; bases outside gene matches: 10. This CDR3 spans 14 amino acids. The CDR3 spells CASSPEVAGGGYTF. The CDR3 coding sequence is TGTGCCAGCAGCCCAGAGGTGGCAGGGGGTGGCTACACCTTC. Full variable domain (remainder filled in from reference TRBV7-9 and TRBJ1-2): DTGVSQNPRHKITKRGQNVTFRCDPISEHNRLYWYRQTLGQGPEFLTYFQNEAQLEKSRLLSDRFSAERPKGSFSTLEIQRTEQGDSAMYLCASSPEVAGGGYTFGSGTRLTVV.

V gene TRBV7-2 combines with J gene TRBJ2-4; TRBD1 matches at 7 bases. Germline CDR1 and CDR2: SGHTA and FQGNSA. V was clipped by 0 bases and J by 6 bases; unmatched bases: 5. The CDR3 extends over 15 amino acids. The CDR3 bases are TGTGCCAGCAGCTTAGCAACGGGACAGAGAAACATTCAGTACTTC. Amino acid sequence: CASSLATGQRNIQYF.

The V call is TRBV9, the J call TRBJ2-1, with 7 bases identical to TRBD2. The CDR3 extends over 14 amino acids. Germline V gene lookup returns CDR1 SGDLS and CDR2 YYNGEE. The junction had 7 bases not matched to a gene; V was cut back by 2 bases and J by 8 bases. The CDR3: CASSVRGRGDEQFF. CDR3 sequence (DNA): TGTGCCAGCAGCGTTCGGGGGAGGGGCGATGAGCAGTTCTTC.

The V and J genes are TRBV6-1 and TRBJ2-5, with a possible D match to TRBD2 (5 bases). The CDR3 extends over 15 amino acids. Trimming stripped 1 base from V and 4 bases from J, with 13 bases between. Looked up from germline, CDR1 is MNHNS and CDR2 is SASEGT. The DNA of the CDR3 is TGTGCCAGCAGTGAAGTTCGGGGAACGGGAGAGACCCAGTACTTC. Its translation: CASSEVRGTGETQYF.

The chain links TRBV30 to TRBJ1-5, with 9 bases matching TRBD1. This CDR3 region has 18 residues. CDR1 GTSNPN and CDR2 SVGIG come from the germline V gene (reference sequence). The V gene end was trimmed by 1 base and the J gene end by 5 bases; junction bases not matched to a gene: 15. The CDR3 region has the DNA TGTGCCTGGAGTGACGGACGACAGGGGGTTAAGCAATATCAGCCCCAGCATTTT. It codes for CAWSDGRQGVKQYQPQHF.

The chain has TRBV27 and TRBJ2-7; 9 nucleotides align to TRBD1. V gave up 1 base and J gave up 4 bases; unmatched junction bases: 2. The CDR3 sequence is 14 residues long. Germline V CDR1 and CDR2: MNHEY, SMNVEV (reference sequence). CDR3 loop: CASSLWTGDYEQYF. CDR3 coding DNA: TGTGCCAGCAGTTTATGGACAGGGGATTACGAGCAGTACTTC.